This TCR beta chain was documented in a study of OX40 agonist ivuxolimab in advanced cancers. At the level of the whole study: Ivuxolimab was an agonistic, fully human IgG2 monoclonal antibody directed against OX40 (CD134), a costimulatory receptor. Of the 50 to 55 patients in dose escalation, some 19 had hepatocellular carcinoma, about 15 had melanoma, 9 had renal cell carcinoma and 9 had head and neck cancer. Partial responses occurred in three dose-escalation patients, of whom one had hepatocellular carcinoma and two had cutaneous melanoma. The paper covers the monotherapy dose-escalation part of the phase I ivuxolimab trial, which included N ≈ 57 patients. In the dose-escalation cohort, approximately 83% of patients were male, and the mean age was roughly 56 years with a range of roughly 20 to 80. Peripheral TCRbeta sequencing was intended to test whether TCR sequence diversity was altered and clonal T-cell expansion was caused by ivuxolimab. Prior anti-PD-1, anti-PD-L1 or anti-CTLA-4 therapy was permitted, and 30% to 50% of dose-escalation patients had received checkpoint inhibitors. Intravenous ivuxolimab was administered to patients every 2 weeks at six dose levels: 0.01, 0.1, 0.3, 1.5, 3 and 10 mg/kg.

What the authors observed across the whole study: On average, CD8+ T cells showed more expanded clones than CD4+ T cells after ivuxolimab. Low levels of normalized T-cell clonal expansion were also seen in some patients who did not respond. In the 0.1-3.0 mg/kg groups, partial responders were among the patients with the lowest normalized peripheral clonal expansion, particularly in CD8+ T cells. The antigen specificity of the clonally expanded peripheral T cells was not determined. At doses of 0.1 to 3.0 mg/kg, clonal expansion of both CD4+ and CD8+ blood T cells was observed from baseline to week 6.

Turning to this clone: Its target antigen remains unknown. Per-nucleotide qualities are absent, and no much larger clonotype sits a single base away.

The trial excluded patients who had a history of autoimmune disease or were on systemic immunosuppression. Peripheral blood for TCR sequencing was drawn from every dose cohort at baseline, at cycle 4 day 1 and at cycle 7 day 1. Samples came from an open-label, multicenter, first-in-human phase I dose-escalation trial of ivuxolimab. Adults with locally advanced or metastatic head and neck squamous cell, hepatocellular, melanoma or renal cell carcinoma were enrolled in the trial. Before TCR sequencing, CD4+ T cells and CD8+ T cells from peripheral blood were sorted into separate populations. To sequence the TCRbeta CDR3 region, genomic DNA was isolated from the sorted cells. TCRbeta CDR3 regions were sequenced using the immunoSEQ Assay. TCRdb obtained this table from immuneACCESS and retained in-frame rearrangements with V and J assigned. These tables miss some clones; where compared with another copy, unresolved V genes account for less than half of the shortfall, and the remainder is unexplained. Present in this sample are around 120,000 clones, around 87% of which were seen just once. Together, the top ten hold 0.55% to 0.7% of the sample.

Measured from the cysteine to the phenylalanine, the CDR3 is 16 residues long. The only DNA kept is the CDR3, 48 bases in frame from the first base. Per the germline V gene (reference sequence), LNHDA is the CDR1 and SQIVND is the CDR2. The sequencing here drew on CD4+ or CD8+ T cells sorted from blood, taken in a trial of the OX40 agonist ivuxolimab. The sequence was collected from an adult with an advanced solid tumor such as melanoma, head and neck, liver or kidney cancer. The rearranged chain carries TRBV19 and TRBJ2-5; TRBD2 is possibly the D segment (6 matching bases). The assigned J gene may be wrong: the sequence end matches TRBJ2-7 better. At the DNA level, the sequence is TGTGCCAGTAGTATAGATAGTCGGCAGGGAGGTGGCGAGCAGTACTTC. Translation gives CASSIDSRQGGGEQYF.